This T cell receptor beta chain was documented in a study of CD8 T cells in ankylosing spondylitis. The CDR3 loop spans 14 amino acids. CDR1 and CDR2 from the germline V gene are MGHRA and YSYEKL. V was clipped by 2 bases and J by 5 bases, with 10 bases between them. Note on this clonotype: Antigen specificity is unknown.

MiXCR, run by TCRdb on the 5' RACE reads, gives a single entry per CDR3 protein. The repertoire includes roughly 670,000 distinct CDR3 sequences, 15% to 20% of them detected once, and about 19% sits in the top ten. Study-level points and caveats: Within ankylosing spondylitis blood, a TCR beta motif made up of eight or nine highly homologous variants appeared to be characteristic.

The gene calls are TRBV4-1 and TRBJ2-1; a possible D gene is TRBD2 (6 bases). This TCR was sampled from a male donor with ankylosing spondylitis. Sequencing was carried out using blood, either unsorted or a sorted T cell fraction (not recorded which). The CDR3 loop is CASSQFSGNNEQFF. The CDR3 nucleotides are TGCGCCAGCAGCCAATTTAGCGGAAACAATGAGCAGTTCTTC.